Listed below are T cell receptor beta chains from one sample, sequenced in a study of T cell responses to AZD1222 COVID-19 vaccine. The method was immunoSEQ multiplex PCR; TCRdb's version includes in-frame clones alone and lacks a portion of them. The data contain roughly 140,000 clones, about 89% of them singletons. The sample here was peripheral blood, taken 28 days after the second AZD1222 dose. Every receptor here comes from an adult who received the AZD1222 COVID-19 vaccine. CDR3s include the opening cysteine and the closing phenylalanine or tryptophan. A D gene is named only where the DNA matches it firmly. Clone size, where shown, is once, few, many, or a class for clones that have expanded.

j_call clone_size d_call v_call cdr3_aa cdr3_nt
TRBJ2-5 . . TRBV7-9 CASSFSQHTGQGKTQYF TGTGCCAGCAGCTTCAGCCAACACACCGGGCAAGGAAAGACCCAGTACTTC
TRBJ1-2 once . TRBV28 CATWTEPKGVIGYTF TGTGCCACCTGGACAGAACCTAAAGGGGTAATCGGATACACCTTC
TRBJ1-3 . . TRBV6-1 CASSEVTSGNTIYF TGTGCCAGCAGTGAAGTTACCTCTGGAAACACCATATATTTT
TRBJ2-3 . . TRBV4-1 CASSQDGAGRTDTQYF TGCGCCAGCAGCCAAGATGGCGCGGGACGAACAGATACGCAGTATTTT
TRBJ1-5 . . TRBV6-5 CASSLESGQPQHF TGTGCCAGCAGTTTGGAGAGTGGTCAGCCCCAGCATTTT
TRBJ1-6 . TRBD1 TRBV3-1/TRBV3-2 CASSQVTGSSYNSPLHF TGTGCCAGCAGTCAAGTGACAGGGAGCTCCTATAATTCACCCCTCCACTTT
TRBJ2-2 once . TRBV5-1 CASSPSRGDREELFF TGCGCCAGCAGCCCCTCCCGCGGCGACCGGGAGGAGCTGTTTTTT
TRBJ2-2 . TRBD2 TRBV6-5 CASSTLAGGTGELFF TGTGCCAGCAGCACACTAGCGGGAGGGACCGGGGAGCTGTTTTTT
TRBJ2-1 . . TRBV7-9 CASSPRGASGYNEQFF TGTGCCAGCAGCCCACGGGGGGCTAGCGGCTACAATGAGCAGTTCTTC
TRBJ2-7 . . TRBV6-6 CASSQSISGPPGSYEQYF TGTGCCAGCAGTCAAAGTATCTCGGGCCCACCGGGCTCCTACGAGCAGTACTTC
TRBJ2-2 . . TRBV9 CASQSDRNTGELFF TGTGCCAGCCAAAGCGACAGAAACACCGGGGAGCTGTTTTTT
TRBJ1-6 . . TRBV6-5 CASSTGSGNSPLHF TGTGCCAGCAGTACAGGGTCTGGAAATTCACCCCTCCACTTT
TRBJ2-5 few . TRBV7-9 CASSLVSGVETQYF TGTGCCAGCAGCTTGGTCTCGGGGGTAGAGACCCAGTACTTC
TRBJ1-5 once TRBD1 TRBV6-2/TRBV6-3 CASSYIQGASNQPQHF TGTGCCAGCAGTTACATACAGGGGGCGAGCAATCAGCCCCAGCATTTT
TRBJ2-7 . TRBD2 TRBV5-4 CASSPGLAAYEQYF TGTGCCAGCAGCCCCGGACTAGCCGCGTACGAGCAGTACTTC
TRBJ2-3 . TRBD1 TRBV19 CASRRYETGNPTDTQYF TGTGCCAGTCGAAGATATGAGACAGGGAACCCCACAGATACGCAGTATTTT
TRBJ2-2 . TRBD2 TRBV4-3 CASSLASGAGELFF TGCGCCAGCAGCCTTGCTAGCGGGGCCGGGGAGCTGTTTTTT
TRBJ1-2 . . TRBV5-6 CASSLGRTTNYGYTF TGTGCCAGCAGCTTGGGCAGGACTACTAACTATGGCTACACCTTC
TRBJ2-4 . . TRBV2 CASSLSSGAAKNIQYF TGTGCCAGCAGTCTCTCGTCAGGGGCGGCCAAAAACATTCAGTACTTC
TRBJ1-6 few . TRBV18 CASSPPGSTHLHF TGTGCCAGCTCACCACCGGGCAGCACCCACCTCCACTTT
TRBJ2-2 . TRBD1 TRBV10-3 CAIREDRGTGELFF TGTGCCATCAGAGAGGACAGGGGTACCGGGGAGCTGTTTTTT
TRBJ2-4 . TRBD2 TRBV6-1 CASSEDLGGGAMTKNIQYF TGTGCCAGCAGTGAAGATTTGGGGGGAGGGGCGATGACCAAAAACATTCAGTACTTC